One and the same sample provided the 26 T cell receptor beta chains below, sequenced in a study of blood T cells in healthy people across ages. The use of a sample-barcoded 5' primer and a J-beta primer mix characterized a second PCR of about 7 to 12 cycles. MiXCR, run by TCRdb on the 5' RACE reads, gives a single entry per CDR3 protein. The repertoire consists of 550,000 to 700,000 distinct CDR3 sequences, with roughly 29% occurring once and the leading ten covering about 18%. The sequenced material came from blood. These receptors were obtained from a woman aged 70-85 years in good health.

The V and J genes are TRBV11-2 and TRBJ2-1; the match to TRBD2 covers 7 bases. J lost 2 bases, V lost 2 bases, and 6 bases had no gene match. Germline V gives CDR1 SGHAT, CDR2 FQNNGV. This CDR3 contains 16 residues. CDR3 DNA: TGTGCCAGCAGCTTACGGGGGGTCTTAGCCTACAATGAGCAGTTCTTC. Amino acids: CASSLRGVLAYNEQFF.

This clonotype showed up just a few times. The chain has TRBV9 and TRBJ2-1, with TRBD2 as a possible D gene (6 bases). The CDR3 extends over 15 amino acids. Trimming took off 4 bases at V and 7 bases at J, with 18 bases between the two ends. CDR1 is SGDLS and CDR2 is YYNGEE in the germline V gene. The CDR3 region is CASSPRLDPRNEQFF. The CDR3 bases are TGTGCCAGCAGCCCTCGACTAGACCCACGTAATGAGCAGTTCTTC.

This clonotype came up a few times. The rearrangement uses TRBV12-3 or TRBV12-4 and TRBJ2-5, with D tentatively TRBD1 or TRBD2 (6 bases each). The last part of the DNA fits TRBJ2-7 better; the J call may be wrong. This CDR3 is built from 15 residues. CDR3 residues: CASSPPRGREYEQYF. The CDR3 DNA follows: TGTGCCAGCAGTCCCCCCCGGGGGCGAGAATACGAGCAGTACTTC.

This clonotype was seen a few times. This chain uses TRBV2 with TRBJ2-5; 9 nucleotides agree with TRBD2. The ends lost 2 bases at V and 4 bases at J; junction bases unmatched: 5. Germline V gives CDR1 SNHLY, CDR2 FYNNEI. This CDR3 has 15 residues. The CDR3 region has the DNA TGTGCCAGCAGTGAATGGCGGGGGGGATCAGAGACCCAGTACTTC. Its translation is CASSEWRGGSETQYF.

This clonotype occurred a few times. The gene calls are TRBV6-5 and TRBJ1-2; the D gene is possibly TRBD1 (6 bases). Trimming pared 7 bases from V and 7 bases from J, leaving 16 bases between. The length of the CDR3 is 13 residues. Per germline, CDR1 MNHEY and CDR2 SVGAGI. The CDR3 region is CASTIGTRSGYTF. In DNA, the CDR3 is TGTGCCAGCACAATAGGGACAAGAAGTGGCTACACCTTC.

The chain couples TRBV7-9 to TRBJ2-5; the D is unclear. The better agreement between TRBJ2-1 and the DNA end casts doubt on the J call. The germline V gene has CDR1 SEHNR and CDR2 FQNEAQ (reference sequence). CDR3 length: 13 residues. CDR3 region: CASSFSLNNEQFF. CDR3 coding DNA: TGTGCCAGCAGCTTTTCGCTAAACAATGAGCAGTTCTTC.

The chain carries TRBV20-1 and TRBJ2-5; D is uncertain. Trimming took off 8 bases at V and 4 bases at J, with 17 bases between the two ends. The CDR3 extends over 13 amino acids. Per germline, CDR1 DFQATT and CDR2 SNEGSKA (reference sequence). DNA for the CDR3: TGCAGTACCTACCGACCGTTGGGAGAGACCCAGTACTTC. This sequence encodes CSTYRPLGETQYF.

This chain joins TRBV4-1 and TRBJ2-3; unclear D gene. V was shortened by 0 bases and J by 1 base, with 8 bases between the two germline ends. This CDR3 has 15 amino acids. The germline V gene encodes CDR1 MGHRA and CDR2 YSYEKL. Written as DNA, the CDR3 is TGCGCCAGCAGCCAAGATCGGCGCGGCACAGATACGCAGTATTTT. Amino acids: CASSQDRRGTDTQYF.

The rearrangement joins TRBV29-1 to TRBJ1-1; D is unresolved. The length of the CDR3 is 13 residues. In germline, CDR1 is SQVTM, CDR2 ANQGSEA. Deletions cut 5 bases from V and 0 bases from J, with 10 bases between. Written as DNA, the CDR3 is TGCAGCGTTACCGGGAACATGAACACTGAAGCTTTCTTT. Protein: CSVTGNMNTEAFF.

This clonotype was observed a handful of times. The gene calls are TRBV24-1 and TRBJ1-2; unclear D gene. V was pared by 9 bases and J by 5 bases, with 21 bases between. The CDR3 covers 15 residues. Germline CDR1 KGHDR, CDR2 SFDVKD. The CDR3 DNA is TGTGCCACCTTCCTAGAAGGGAAAGCCGTGTATGGCTACACCTTC. Encoded protein: CATFLEGKAVYGYTF.

The CDR3 region is CSARDPDSPFNNEQFF. The CDR3 coding sequence is TGCAGTGCTAGGGATCCCGACAGCCCTTTTAACAATGAGCAGTTCTTC. The chain joins TRBV20-1 to TRBJ2-1; D perhaps matches TRBD1 (5 bases). The germline V gene encodes CDR1 DFQATT and CDR2 SNEGSKA (reference sequence). The CDR3 is made up of 16 amino acids. The germline V and J ends were trimmed by 3 bases and 5 bases, with 20 bases remaining between them.

This chain connects TRBV7-9 to TRBJ2-7; 12 positions agree with TRBD1. Losses at the gene ends were 0 bases for V and 2 bases for J; bases not matched to a gene: 2. Germline V gene data show CDR1 as SEHNR and CDR2 as FQNEAQ (reference sequence). This CDR3 is 16 amino acids long. CDR3 nucleotides: TGTGCCAGCAGCTTAGCAGGGACAGGGGGCCCCTACGAGCAGTACTTC. This gives the protein CASSLAGTGGPYEQYF. Full variable domain (outside the CDR3, taken from reference TRBV7-9 and TRBJ2-7): DTGVSQNPRHKITKRGQNVTFRCDPISEHNRLYWYRQTLGQGPEFLTYFQNEAQLEKSRLLSDRFSAERPKGSFSTLEIQRTEQGDSAMYLCASSLAGTGGPYEQYFGPGTRLTVT.

This clonotype was seen more than once but under ten times. The chain recombines TRBV20-1 with TRBJ2-1; no clear D. The V gene's germline CDR1 is DFQATT and CDR2 SNEGSKA (reference sequence). V lost 0 bases, J lost 4 bases, and 10 bases lay in between. The CDR3 length is 14 residues. CDR3 residues: CSARDSKKYNEQFF. Here the CDR3 DNA reads TGCAGTGCTAGAGACTCCAAGAAATACAATGAGCAGTTCTTC.

The V and J genes are TRBV4-3 and TRBJ1-2; TRBD1 is a possible D gene (6 bases). V lost 0 bases and J lost 8, with 19 bases in between. Per the germline V gene, CDR1 is LGHNA and CDR2 is YSLEER. The CDR3 is made up of 16 amino acids. CDR3 nucleotide sequence: TGCGCCAGCAGCCAAGATCGAGGCAGGGGCCCAGGGGGCTACACCTTC. Translated: CASSQDRGRGPGGYTF.

This clonotype was counted at least ten times. The rearrangement links TRBV5-4 to TRBJ1-1, with TRBD1 identical over 7 bases. Unmatched junction bases numbered 6, after V lost 3 bases and J lost 1 base. This CDR3 has 15 amino acids. Germline V CDR1 and CDR2: SGHNT, YYREEE (reference sequence). CDR3 loop: CASSSSRTGNTEAFF. The CDR3 coding sequence is TGTGCCAGCAGCTCCTCAAGGACAGGGAACACTGAAGCTTTCTTT.

The chain has TRBV3-1 and TRBJ2-5; either TRBD1 or TRBD2 may supply D (5 bases each). Deletions cut 1 base from V and 5 bases from J, with 11 bases between. From germline, CDR1 is LGHDT and CDR2 YNNKEL (reference sequence). The CDR3 spans 14 residues. CDR3 residues: CASSQGDLVETQYF. As DNA, the CDR3 is TGTGCCAGCAGCCAAGGGGACCTCGTCGAGACCCAGTACTTC.

There are a few counts of this clonotype. The V gene is TRBV4-3, the J gene TRBJ1-2; a possible D gene is TRBD1 (5 bases). CDR3 length: 16 amino acids. Deletions cut 1 base from V and 4 bases from J, with 16 bases between. Germline CDR1 LGHNA, CDR2 YSLEER. In DNA form, the CDR3 reads TGCGCCAGCAGCCAAGCGTTACGGGGCGGTGGCTATGGCTACACCTTC. Residues: CASSQALRGGGYGYTF.

The V call is TRBV5-6, the J call TRBJ1-2, with 8 bases matching TRBD1. Germline CDR1 reads SGHDT; CDR2 reads YYEEEE. J gave up 4 bases and V 3 bases, and 5 bases lay outside the gene matches. The length of the CDR3 is 14 residues. The CDR3 loop reads CASSSRTGLYGYTF. DNA for the CDR3: TGTGCCAGCAGCTCCCGGACAGGGCTCTATGGCTACACCTTC.

This clonotype was seen more than once but under ten times. This CDR3 is CASSFWDGRDGYTF. The CDR3 DNA sequence: TGTGCCAGCAGTTTCTGGGACGGGAGGGATGGCTACACCTTC. The rearrangement links TRBV27 to TRBJ1-2; a possible D gene is TRBD1 (5 bases). V lost 3 bases and J lost 6, with 14 bases in between. Germline V gene lookup returns CDR1 MNHEY and CDR2 SMNVEV (reference sequence). The CDR3 loop spans 14 amino acids.

This chain uses TRBV4-2 with TRBJ2-7; no definite D call. Trimming took 1 base from V and 5 from J, leaving 6 bases between them. Germline V CDR1 and CDR2: LGHNA, YNFKEQ. The CDR3 totals 12 residues. The CDR3 DNA is TGTGCCAGCAGCCAAGTGTCAAACGAGCAGTACTTC. Translating gives CASSQVSNEQYF.

At least ten counts were recorded for this clonotype. The chain joins TRBV5-1 to TRBJ2-7; D may be TRBD1 (5 bases). Germline CDR1 SGHRS, CDR2 YFSETQ. Trimming cost V 4 bases and J 3 bases, with 20 bases left between them. The CDR3 is made up of 16 amino acids. This CDR3 is CASSRGSAGNYYEQYF. The CDR3 DNA sequence: TGCGCCAGCAGCCGAGGAAGCGCAGGGAACTACTACGAGCAGTACTTC.

This clonotype was detected only a few times. An end of the junction does not agree with germline; a read error may underlie this. The V call is TRBV5-1, the J call TRBJ2-5, with D perhaps given as TRBD1 or TRBD2 (6 bases each). Germline CDR1 SGHRS, CDR2 YFSETQ. This CDR3 comprises 15 residues. Written as DNA, the CDR3 is TGCGCCAGCAGCTTGGCCCTGGGGGGCCAAGAGACCCAGCACTTC. Protein sequence: CASSLALGGQETQHF. Together with reference TRBV5-1 and TRBJ2-5, the CDR3 gives the full variable domain: KAGVTQTPRYLIKTRGQQVTLSCSPISGHRSVSWYQQTPGQGLQFLFEYFSETQRNKGNFPGRFSGRQFSNSRSEMNVSTLELGDSALYLCASSLALGGQETQHFGPGTRLLVL.

This chain uses TRBV7-3 with TRBJ2-1; 7 nucleotides line up with TRBD2. The germline V gene encodes CDR1 SGHTA and CDR2 FQGTGA. This CDR3 is built from 16 residues. J gave up 5 bases and V 0 bases, and 7 bases lay outside the gene matches. Written as DNA, the CDR3 is TGTGCCAGCAGCTTAACGGTGGGGGGGGGAAACAATGAGCAGTTCTTC. Translated, it gives CASSLTVGGGNNEQFF.

This clonotype was observed a few times. This chain connects TRBV7-2 to TRBJ2-3; D is unresolved. V dropped 3 bases and J dropped 1 base, with 8 bases sitting between them. CDR1 is SGHTA, CDR2 FQGNSA, per germline. The CDR3 covers 14 residues. The CDR3 is CASSFYLGTDTQYF. The CDR3 coding sequence is TGTGCCAGCAGCTTCTACCTTGGCACAGATACGCAGTATTTT.

V usage is TRBV12-5 and J usage is TRBJ2-5; D not certain. The CDR3 covers 12 residues. V lost 4 bases, J lost 1 base, and 4 bases lay in between. Germline values: CDR1 LGHNT, CDR2 FRNRAP. The chain's CDR3 is CASGWGQETQYF. In nucleotides, the CDR3 is TGTGCTAGTGGTTGGGGCCAAGAGACCCAGTACTTC.

The chain uses TRBV7-2 and TRBJ2-5, with TRBD1 identical over 8 bases. CDR1 is SGHTA, CDR2 FQGNSA, per germline. CDR3 size: 13 residues. V lost 6 bases and J lost 5; bases outside the gene matches: 5. CDR3 region: CASRQGAWETQYF. The DNA of the CDR3 is TGTGCCAGCAGGCAGGGGGCCTGGGAGACCCAGTACTTC.